A selection of T cell receptor beta chains follows, all from one sample in a study of blood T cell repertoires in COVID-19. Libraries were prepared by immunoSEQ multiplex PCR; TCRdb keeps only in-frame clonotypes and omits some of them. The sample lists 200,000 or so clones, 80% to 90% seen once, with about 0.81% in the top ten. Material for sequencing was peripheral blood. The receptors shown here come from a woman in her seventies with acute or convalescent COVID-19. CDR3s include the opening cysteine and the closing phenylalanine or tryptophan. A D gene is named only where the DNA matches it firmly. Only part of the rows carry a size: once, few, many, or a class if the clone is expanded.

-	TRBV7-8	TRBJ1-2	-	CASSLGAGWYGYTF	TGTGCCAGCAGCTTAGGTGCAGGGTGGTATGGCTACACCTTC
-	TRBV5-1	TRBJ2-1	-	CASSFITGSYNEQFF	TGCGCCAGCAGCTTCATCACCGGCTCCTACAATGAGCAGTTCTTC
-	TRBV7-9	TRBJ1-3	-	CASSLALQDGSSGNTIYF	TGTGCCAGCAGCTTAGCCCTCCAAGACGGGAGCTCTGGAAACACCATATATTTT
-	TRBV9	TRBJ2-7	-	CASSVGNSPTIYEQYF	TGTGCCAGCAGCGTAGGAAATAGCCCGACGATCTACGAGCAGTACTTC
many	TRBV4-1	TRBJ2-5	TRBD2	CASSQLGLAGGPREETQYF	TGCGCCAGCAGCCAACTTGGACTAGCGGGAGGGCCTCGGGAGGAGACCCAGTACTTC
-	TRBV11-2	TRBJ1-5	TRBD1	CASSILAAGTGDGNQPQHF	TGTGCCAGCAGCATTCTGGCCGCCGGGACAGGGGACGGCAATCAGCCCCAGCATTTT
once	TRBV4-2	TRBJ1-2	TRBD1	CASSSASGTATYGYTF	TGTGCCAGCAGCTCTGCCTCCGGGACAGCAACTTATGGCTACACCTTC
-	TRBV10-3	TRBJ2-2	TRBD1	CAISLHRGQVGGELFF	TGTGCCATCAGCCTACACAGGGGGCAAGTCGGCGGGGAGCTGTTTTTT
-	TRBV12-3/TRBV12-4	TRBJ2-5	TRBD2	CASTIGGRETQYF	TGTGCCAGCACTATCGGGGGGAGGGAGACCCAGTACTTC
-	TRBV19	TRBJ2-2	TRBD2	CASSIAGTTLNTGELFF	TGTGCCAGTAGTATTGCCGGGACTACCCTGAACACCGGGGAGCTGTTTTTT
-	TRBV4-1	TRBJ1-2	-	CASSQDSRVNGYTF	TGCGCCAGCAGCCAAGATAGCAGGGTGAACGGCTACACCTTC
few	TRBV10-3	TRBJ1-2	-	CAISVGTSNGGYTF	TGTGCCATCAGTGTGGGGACTTCCAACGGTGGCTACACCTTC
few	TRBV19	TRBJ2-1	-	CASSTGGNEQFF	TGTGCCAGTAGTACCGGGGGTAATGAGCAGTTCTTC
-	TRBV6-6	TRBJ2-5	TRBD2	CASTRSGGGTETQYF	TGTGCCAGCACTAGGAGCGGGGGGGGCACCGAGACCCAGTACTTC
once	TRBV7-2	TRBJ1-2	TRBD1	CASSRYTNQGEGYTF	TGTGCCAGCAGCCGCTATACTAATCAGGGGGAGGGCTACACCTTC
-	TRBV18	TRBJ2-4	-	CASSPEVAGLAKNIQYF	TGTGCCAGCTCACCAGAAGTCGCAGGGTTGGCCAAAAACATTCAGTACTTC
-	TRBV24-1	TRBJ2-7	-	CATSDLDGSEQYF	TGTGCCACCAGTGATTTAGACGGGAGCGAGCAGTACTTC
-	TRBV7-9	TRBJ2-7	-	CASSGAYEQYF	TGTGCCAGTTCAGGGGCCTACGAGCAGTACTTC
-	TRBV28	TRBJ2-7	-	CASKGGSSYEQYF	TGTGCCAGCAAGGGGGGGAGCTCCTACGAGCAGTACTTC
-	TRBV13	TRBJ2-3	-	CASYITLPGLRMDTQYF	TGTGCCAGCTACATCACACTGCCGGGACTGAGGATGGATACGCAGTATTTT
-	TRBV5-5	TRBJ1-1	TRBD1	CASRLTGGNEAFF	TGTGCCAGCAGACTGACAGGGGGGAATGAAGCTTTCTTT
-	TRBV2	TRBJ2-2	TRBD2	CASRLRLADGELFF	TGTGCCAGCAGGCTAAGACTAGCGGACGGGGAGCTGTTTTTT
-	TRBV2	TRBJ1-1	-	CASSRETVNTEAFF	TGTGCCAGCAGCCGGGAGACGGTGAACACTGAAGCTTTCTTT
-	TRBV9	TRBJ1-1	-	CASSVVQGMNTEAFF	TGTGCCAGCAGCGTAGTGCAGGGGATGAACACTGAAGCTTTCTTT
-	TRBV18	TRBJ1-1	-	CASSPTQSTEAFF	TGTGCCAGCTCACCTACTCAAAGCACTGAAGCTTTCTTT
-	TRBV7-2	TRBJ2-2	TRBD1	CASRKGQENTGELFF	TGTGCCAGCAGGAAGGGACAGGAGAACACCGGGGAGCTGTTTTTT
-	TRBV7-2	TRBJ2-1	TRBD2	CASSSRGGSGRGEQFF	TGTGCCAGCAGCTCAAGAGGTGGTAGCGGGAGGGGTGAGCAGTTCTTC
-	TRBV18	TRBJ1-1	TRBD1	CASSPRTGVNTEAFF	TGTGCCAGCTCACCCAGGACAGGCGTGAACACTGAAGCTTTCTTT
-	TRBV6-1	TRBJ2-1	TRBD2	CASSAPLGREVYNEQFF	TGTGCCAGCAGTGCCCCGCTAGGGCGGGAGGTCTACAATGAGCAGTTCTTC
-	TRBV18	TRBJ2-7	-	CASSPVQGPNEQYF	TGTGCCAGCTCACCAGTCCAGGGGCCGAACGAGCAGTACTTC
-	TRBV3-1/TRBV3-2	TRBJ1-6	-	CASSPSGSPLHF	TGTGCCAGCAGCCCCTCAGGATCACCCCTCCACTTT
-	TRBV1	TRBJ2-4	-	CTSSQEERASGGAWSPKNIQYF	TGCACCAGCAGCCAAGAAGAACGGGCTAGCGGGGGGGCGTGGAGTCCTAAAAACATTCAGTACTTC
-	TRBV29-1	TRBJ1-1	TRBD1	CSAYQGAQMNTEAFF	TGCAGCGCTTATCAGGGGGCGCAGATGAACACTGAAGCTTTCTTT
-	TRBV6-5	TRBJ1-2	TRBD1	CASSRRQGVILGYTF	TGTGCCAGCAGCCGTCGACAGGGGGTCATTCTAGGCTACACCTTC
-	TRBV18	TRBJ2-1	TRBD1	CASSFRDSDNQQFF	TGTGCCAGCTCATTCCGGGACAGTGACAATCAGCAGTTCTTC
-	TRBV5-1	TRBJ1-2	TRBD1	CASSLGQGGYGYTF	TGCGCCAGCAGCCTAGGACAGGGTGGCTATGGCTACACCTTC
-	TRBV28	TRBJ1-2	TRBD1	CASRGDRDIYGYTF	TGTGCCAGCAGGGGGGACAGGGATATCTATGGCTACACCTTC
-	TRBV28	TRBJ1-5	-	CASRSSGVGNQPQHF	TGTGCCAGCAGATCCTCGGGGGTCGGCAATCAGCCCCAGCATTTT
-	TRBV7-9	TRBJ2-7	TRBD1	CASRAGTGYHEQYF	TGTGCCAGCAGGGCCGGGACAGGGTACCACGAGCAGTACTTC
-	TRBV19	TRBJ2-1	TRBD2	CASSRLAGLSYNEQFF	TGTGCCAGTAGTAGACTAGCGGGACTCTCCTACAATGAGCAGTTCTTC
few	TRBV12-3/TRBV12-4	TRBJ1-2	-	CASSSQEGYGYTF	TGTGCCAGCAGTTCCCAGGAGGGTTATGGCTACACCTTC
-	TRBV15	TRBJ2-1	TRBD2	CATSIPGLANNEQFF	TGTGCCACCAGCATCCCGGGACTAGCGAACAATGAGCAGTTCTTC
-	TRBV5-1	TRBJ1-2	TRBD1	CASSLMDRSGGYTF	TGCGCCAGCAGCTTGATGGACAGGTCGGGTGGCTACACCTTC
-	TRBV18	TRBJ2-1	-	CASSPTAINEQFF	TGTGCCAGCTCACCAACTGCGATCAATGAGCAGTTCTTC
-	TRBV28	TRBJ1-2	TRBD1	CASSNRDSNGYTF	TGTGCCAGCAGTAACCGGGACAGCAATGGCTACACCTTC
-	TRBV5-6	TRBJ1-5	-	CASSSYVNSNQPQHF	TGTGCCAGCAGCTCCTACGTAAATAGCAATCAGCCCCAGCATTTT
once	TRBV21-1	TRBJ1-6	-	CASSKNIKGRGNSPLHF	TGTGCCAGCAGCAAAAATATCAAAGGTCGGGGGAATTCACCCCTCCACTTT
few	TRBV7-2	TRBJ1-5	-	CASSAGRGDLQPQHF	TGTGCCAGCAGCGCGGGCCGGGGAGATCTGCAGCCCCAGCATTTT
-	TRBV9	TRBJ1-1	TRBD1	CASSPRTGSVTEAFF	TGTGCCAGCAGCCCCCGGACAGGGTCCGTCACTGAAGCTTTCTTT